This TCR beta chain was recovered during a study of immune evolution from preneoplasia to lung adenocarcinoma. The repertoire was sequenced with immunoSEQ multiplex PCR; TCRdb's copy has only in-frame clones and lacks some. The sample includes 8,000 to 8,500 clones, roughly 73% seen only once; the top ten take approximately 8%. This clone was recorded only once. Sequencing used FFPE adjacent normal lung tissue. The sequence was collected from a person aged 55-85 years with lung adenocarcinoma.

CDR3 amino acids: CSAGGTGRRGYTF. CDR3 coding DNA: TGCAGCGCCGGGGGGACAGGGCGTAGGGGCTACACCTTC. The genes are TRBV29-1 and TRBJ1-2; 9 nucleotides agree with TRBD1. Germline CDR1 is SQVTM and CDR2 is ANQGSEA. The CDR3 is 13 amino acids. Trimming removed 7 bases from V and 8 bases from J; junction bases left unmatched: 11.